This record concerns one TCR beta chain sequence. It has no known antigen specificity. No base quality information exists; no much larger clone differs at one position. The data belong to a study of blood T cell repertoires in COVID-19 (dated by TCRdb to about 2020). The study in broad terms: The collaborator samples originated in the United States, Italy and Spain and spanned the acute and convalescent phases of COVID-19. The material from the prospective study consisted of cDNA or gDNA derived from T cells, B-cell-depleted T cells, or PBMCs. Deeply sampled blood TCRbeta repertoires from subjects exposed to, actively infected with, or recovered from COVID-19 were included in the dataset. The repertoires were released in a freely available public database meant as a resource for research on the immune response to SARS-CoV-2. Samples came from the ongoing ImmuneRACE study (first 160 participants) plus 1,254 subjects from 6 global collaborators. Nearly every sample came with metadata listing a de-identified subject ID, COVID-19 status, age in years and sex. Where available, HLA class I and class II types were obtained from metadata supplied by the sample provider rather than from assay-based typing. The investigation overall reported the following: How much clinical and demographic metadata was included differed by source and by participant, and the metadata was provided uncurated.

TCRbeta CDR3 regions were amplified from genomic DNA using the immunoSEQ Assay, a bias-controlled multiplex PCR. In the authors' own workflow: The number of nucleated cells in each sample was estimated from the amplification of reference gene primers within the assay. To quantify the absolute abundance of each unique TCRbeta CDR3 rearrangement, sequence reads were collapsed and filtered. For each sample, productive Simpson clonality was calculated as the square root of Simpson's diversity index over productive rearrangements. The table was pulled from immuneACCESS by TCRdb, which kept in-frame rearrangements only. Such tables lose some clones; where checked, under half of the loss comes from unresolved V genes, and the rest has no known cause. For V, J and clone size, that table is used; D and trimming come from the DNA. The sample data list approximately 100,000 clones, and roughly 72% of these were observed just once. Clones ranked in the top ten supply approximately 5.9% of the sample.

Collaborating institutions collected whole blood in K2EDTA tubes following their own protocols. For TCRbeta analysis, collaborators shipped samples in one of three forms: frozen whole blood, isolated PBMCs, or DNA extracted from either of those sample types. The TCR sequence derives from a man older than 75 with acute or convalescent COVID-19. The sequenced sample was peripheral blood.

This receptor carries the CDR3 CASSPTETRDSGNTIYF. The base sequence is TGTGCCAGCAGCCCCACCGAGACACGGGACTCGGGAAACACCATATATTTT. The chain couples TRBV11-2 to TRBJ1-3; matching of 5 bases hints at TRBD1 as the D gene. Looking up the germline V gene yields CDR1 SGHAT and CDR2 FQNNGV. Including cysteine and phenylalanine, the CDR3 has 17 amino acids. The DNA shown is the 51-base CDR3, in frame from base 1. At the junction V is shortened by 5 bases and J by 4 bases, with 21 bases in between.